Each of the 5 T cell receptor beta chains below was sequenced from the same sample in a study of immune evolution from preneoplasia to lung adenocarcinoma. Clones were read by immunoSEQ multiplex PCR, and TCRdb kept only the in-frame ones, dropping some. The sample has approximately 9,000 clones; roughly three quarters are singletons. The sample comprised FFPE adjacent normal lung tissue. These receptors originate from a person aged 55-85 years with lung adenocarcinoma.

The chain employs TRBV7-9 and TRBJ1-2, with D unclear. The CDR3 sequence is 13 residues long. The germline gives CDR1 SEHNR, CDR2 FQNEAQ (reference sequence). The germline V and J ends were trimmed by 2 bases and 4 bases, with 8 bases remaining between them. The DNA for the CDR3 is TGTGCCAGCAGCTTATCAGATGCCTATGGCTACACCTTC. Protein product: CASSLSDAYGYTF.

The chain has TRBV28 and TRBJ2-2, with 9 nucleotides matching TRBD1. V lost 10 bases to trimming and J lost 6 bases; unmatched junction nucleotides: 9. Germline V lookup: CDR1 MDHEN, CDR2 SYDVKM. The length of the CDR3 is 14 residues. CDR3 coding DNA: TGTGCCACCATAGGGACAGGGCTATCCGGGGAGCTGTTTTTT. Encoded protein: CATIGTGLSGELFF.

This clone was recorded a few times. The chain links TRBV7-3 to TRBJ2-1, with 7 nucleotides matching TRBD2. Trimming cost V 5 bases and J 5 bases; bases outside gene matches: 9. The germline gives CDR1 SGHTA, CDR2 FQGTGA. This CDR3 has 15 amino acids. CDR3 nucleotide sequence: TGTGCCAGCAGCCCTACCAAAAGCGGGAACAATGAGCAGTTCTTC. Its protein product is CASSPTKSGNNEQFF. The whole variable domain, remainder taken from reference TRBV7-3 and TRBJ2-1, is GAGVSQTPSNKVTEKGKYVELRCDPISGHTALYWYRQSLGQGPEFLIYFQGTGAADDSGLPNDRFFAVRPEGSVSTLKIQRTERGDSAVYLCASSPTKSGNNEQFFGPGTRLTVL.

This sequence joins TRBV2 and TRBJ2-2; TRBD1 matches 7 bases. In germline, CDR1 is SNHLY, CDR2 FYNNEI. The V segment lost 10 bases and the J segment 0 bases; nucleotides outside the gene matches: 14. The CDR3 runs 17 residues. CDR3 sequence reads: CATRGGPKSANTGELFF. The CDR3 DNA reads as TGTGCCACCAGAGGGGGCCCTAAAAGTGCGAACACCGGGGAGCTGTTTTTT. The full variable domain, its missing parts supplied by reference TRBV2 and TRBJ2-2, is EPEVTQTPSHQVTQMGQEVILRCVPISNHLYFYWYRQILGQKVEFLVSFYNNEISEKSEIFDDQFSVERPDGSNFTLKIRSTKLEDSAMYFCATRGGPKSANTGELFFGEGSRLTVL.

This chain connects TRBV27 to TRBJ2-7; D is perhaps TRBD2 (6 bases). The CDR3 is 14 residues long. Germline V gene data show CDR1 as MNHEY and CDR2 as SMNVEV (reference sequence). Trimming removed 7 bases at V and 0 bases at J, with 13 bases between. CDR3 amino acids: CASTWGVGSYEQYF. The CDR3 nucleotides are TGTGCCAGCACCTGGGGGGTAGGCTCCTACGAGCAGTACTTC.